This T cell receptor beta chain was captured in a study of blood T cell repertoires in COVID-19. Study-wide background: COVID-19 samples from acute and convalescent phases originated in the United States, Italy and Spain. T cells, B-cell-depleted T cells, or PBMCs provided the cDNA or gDNA that served as material.

Clones were read by immunoSEQ multiplex PCR, and TCRdb kept only the in-frame ones, dropping some. This repertoire shows fewer than 350,000 clones, over 75% found once; its top ten account for around 6.8%. Germline lookup yields CDR1 SNHLY and CDR2 FYNNEI. The ends were cut back, 0 bases at V and 4 bases at J, with 6 bases in the middle. The CDR3 covers 14 residues. Sequencing used peripheral blood. The receptor's source is a woman in her twenties or thirties with COVID-19, enrolled during active disease. The V gene is TRBV2, the J gene TRBJ2-2, with a possible D match to TRBD2 (5 bases). In DNA form, the CDR3 reads TGTGCCAGCAGTGAAGCGGGAGCCACCGGGGAGCTGTTTTTT. It codes for CASSEAGATGELFF.